Reported below is one TCR beta chain. The data were obtained in a study of OX40 agonist ivuxolimab in advanced cancers. Sequenced by immunoSEQ multiplex PCR; TCRdb stores in-frame clones only, minus some. Of roughly 100,000 clones listed, 92% are singletons. CDR1 is SGDLS, CDR2 YYNGEE, per germline. V lost 0 bases to trimming and J lost 7 bases, with 16 bases between them. The CDR3 is made up of 15 amino acids. Here the sequenced sample was CD4+ or CD8+ T cells sorted from blood, taken in a trial of the OX40 agonist ivuxolimab. This chain joins TRBV9 and TRBJ1-2, with D uncertain. The source of this sequence is an adult with an advanced solid tumor such as melanoma, head and neck, liver or kidney cancer. The CDR3 loop is CASSVDGSSWAGYTF. The CDR3 DNA sequence: TGTGCCAGCAGCGTAGACGGCAGCTCTTGGGCTGGCTACACCTTC.